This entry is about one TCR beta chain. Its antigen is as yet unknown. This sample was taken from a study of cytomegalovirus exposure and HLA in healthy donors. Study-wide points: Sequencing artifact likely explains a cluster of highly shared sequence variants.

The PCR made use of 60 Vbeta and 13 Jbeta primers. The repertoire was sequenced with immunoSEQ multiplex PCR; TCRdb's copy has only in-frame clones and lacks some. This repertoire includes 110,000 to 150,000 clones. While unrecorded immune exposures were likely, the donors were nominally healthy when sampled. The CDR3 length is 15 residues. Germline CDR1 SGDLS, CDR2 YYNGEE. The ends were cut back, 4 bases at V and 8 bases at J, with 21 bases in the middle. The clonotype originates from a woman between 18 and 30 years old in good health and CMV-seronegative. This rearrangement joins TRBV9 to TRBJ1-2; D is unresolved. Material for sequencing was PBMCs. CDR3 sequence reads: CASSPRELFLVGYTF. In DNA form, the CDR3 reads TGTGCCAGCAGCCCCCGGGAACTCTTCCTAGTGGGCTACACCTTC.